The following is a TCR beta chain sequence with its context. Data came from immunoSEQ multiplex PCR; TCRdb stores just in-frame clones and leaves some out. The sample includes more than 70,000 clones, about nine tenths of them seen just once. This entry is derived from a study of T cell changes during pregnancy in multiple sclerosis. Germline CDR1 SEHNR, CDR2 FQNEAQ (reference sequence). The CDR3 runs to 16 residues. V lost 6 bases to trimming and J lost 5 bases; unmatched junction nucleotides: 11. This specimen was peripheral blood, taken after pregnancy. The TCR comes from a female donor in good health, enrolled as a control in a pregnancy study. The V and J genes are TRBV7-9 and TRBJ2-4, with 9 bases matching TRBD1. CDR3 sequence reads: CASRPTGGAEENIQYF. The DNA of the CDR3 is TGTGCCAGCAGGCCTACAGGGGGCGCAGAGGAAAACATTCAGTACTTC.